The T cell receptor (beta chain) described here comes from a study of shared clonotypes between healthy human individuals. At the level of the study: Samples came from a couple of female and a few male donors aged 18 to 49.

In regard to this clone: Its matching antigen is unknown.

Looked up from germline, CDR1 is SNHLY and CDR2 is FYNNEI. The CDR3 has 14 amino acids. The V segment lost 5 bases and the J segment 4 bases; nucleotides outside the gene matches: 7. TCRdb keeps only in-frame clones here, not all; method: immunoSEQ multiplex PCR. The sample yields some 580,000 clones, around 97% seen once. Findings and caveats of the study: Despite large depth, sorted-subset datasets appeared incompletely sequenced.

Sequencing was done on a sample of naive CD4+ T cells sorted from blood. The subset was: CD45RA+ positively selected. This rearrangement joins TRBV2 to TRBJ1-2; 7 nucleotides match TRBD1. This TCR was recovered from a woman aged 30 to 39 in good health. This chain's CDR3 is CASSSQGGIYGYTF. CDR3 bases: TGTGCCAGCAGTTCCCAGGGGGGGATCTATGGCTACACCTTC.